The clone carrying this T cell receptor (beta chain) turned up a few times. The antigen remains unidentified. The CDR3 runs 18 residues. The V and J ends lost 6 bases and 8 bases, in that order; junction bases with no gene match: 16. Germline values: CDR1 SNHLY, CDR2 FYNNEI. The sample is drawn from a study of blood T cells in healthy people across ages. Findings and caveats of the study: Across samples, TCR beta diversity tracked strongly with naive T cell percentage.

With a J-beta primer mix and a sample-barcoded 5' primer, a second PCR ran 7 to 11 cycles. Each CDR3 protein gets one entry after TCRdb re-called the 5' RACE reads with MiXCR. This table holds just under 750,000 distinct CDR3 sequences, about 20% found once. The sequence was collected from a man aged 70 or older in good health. This chain joins TRBV2 and TRBJ2-4, with 13 bases fitting TRBD2. Sequencing used blood. As DNA, the CDR3 is TGTGCCAGCAGCATAGGACTAGCGGGAGCAAACGGCCTTGACATTCAGTACTTC. Translated, it gives CASSIGLAGANGLDIQYF.